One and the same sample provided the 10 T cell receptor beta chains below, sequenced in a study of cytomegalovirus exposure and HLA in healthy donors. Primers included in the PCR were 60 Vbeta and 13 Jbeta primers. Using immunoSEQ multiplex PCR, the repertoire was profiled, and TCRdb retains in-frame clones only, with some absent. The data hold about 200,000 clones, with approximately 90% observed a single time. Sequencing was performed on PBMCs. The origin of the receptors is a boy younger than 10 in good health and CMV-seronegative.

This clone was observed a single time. The chain's CDR3 is CASSMSKTGQLPYEQYF. CDR3 coding DNA: TGTGCCAGTAGTATGTCGAAAACGGGACAGCTGCCCTACGAGCAGTACTTC. The chain joins TRBV19 to TRBJ2-7; 7 positions match TRBD1. Germline V gene sequence: CDR1 LNHDA, CDR2 SQIVND (reference sequence). CDR3 length equals 17 residues. The trim removed 3 bases at V and 2 bases at J, leaving 13 bases unmatched.

The CDR3 nucleotides read TGTGCCAGCAGTTACTCGAACAGGGGAGGCACCGGGGAGCTGTTTTTT. As protein: CASSYSNRGGTGELFF. This chain connects TRBV6-6 to TRBJ2-2; D possibly corresponds to TRBD1 (7 bases). V dropped 0 bases and J dropped 4 bases, with 12 bases sitting between them. This CDR3 spans 16 amino acids. Germline CDR1 is MNHNY and CDR2 is SVGAGI (reference sequence).

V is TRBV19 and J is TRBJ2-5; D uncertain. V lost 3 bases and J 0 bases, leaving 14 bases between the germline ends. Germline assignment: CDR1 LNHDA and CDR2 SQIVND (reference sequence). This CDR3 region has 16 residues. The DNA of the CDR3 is TGTGCCAGTAGTATTTCCCCTCCCGGGTACCAAGAGACCCAGTACTTC. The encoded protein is CASSISPPGYQETQYF.

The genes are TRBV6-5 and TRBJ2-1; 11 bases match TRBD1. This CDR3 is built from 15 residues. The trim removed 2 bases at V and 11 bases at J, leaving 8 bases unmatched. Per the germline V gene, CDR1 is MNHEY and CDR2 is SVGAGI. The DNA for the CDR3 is TGTGCCAGCAGTTACGTGGGACAGGGGGACACCAAGCAGTTCTTC. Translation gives CASSYVGQGDTKQFF.

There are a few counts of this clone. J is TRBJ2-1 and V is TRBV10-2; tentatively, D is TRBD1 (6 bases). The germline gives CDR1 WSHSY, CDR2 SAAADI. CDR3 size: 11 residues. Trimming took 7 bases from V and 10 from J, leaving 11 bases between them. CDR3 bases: TGCGCCAGCACCCCTGGACAGGAGCAGTTCTTC. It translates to CASTPGQEQFF.

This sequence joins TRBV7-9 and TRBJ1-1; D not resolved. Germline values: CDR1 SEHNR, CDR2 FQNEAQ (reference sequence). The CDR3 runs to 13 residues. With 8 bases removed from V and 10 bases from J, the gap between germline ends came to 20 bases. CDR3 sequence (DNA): TGTGCCAGCGTTATTGGAGGGTTTGATCCAGCTTTCTTT. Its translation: CASVIGGFDPAFF.

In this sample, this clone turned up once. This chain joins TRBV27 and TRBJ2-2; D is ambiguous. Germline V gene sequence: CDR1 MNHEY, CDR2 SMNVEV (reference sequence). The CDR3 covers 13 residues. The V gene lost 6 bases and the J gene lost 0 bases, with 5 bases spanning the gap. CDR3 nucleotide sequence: TGTGCCAGCAGCCAGGCGAACACCGGGGAGCTGTTTTTT. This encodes CASSQANTGELFF.

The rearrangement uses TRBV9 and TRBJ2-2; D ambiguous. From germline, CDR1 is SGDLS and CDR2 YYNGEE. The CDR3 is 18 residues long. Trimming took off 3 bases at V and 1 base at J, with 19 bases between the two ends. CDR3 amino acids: CASSEIAGTPLNTGELFF. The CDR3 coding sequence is TGTGCCAGCAGCGAGATCGCAGGTACTCCTTTGAACACCGGGGAGCTGTTTTTT.

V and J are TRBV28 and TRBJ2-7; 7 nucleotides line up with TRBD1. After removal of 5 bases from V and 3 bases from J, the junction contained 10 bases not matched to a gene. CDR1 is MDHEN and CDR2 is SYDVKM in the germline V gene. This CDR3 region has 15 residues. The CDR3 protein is CASSPPSGGIYEQYF. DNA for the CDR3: TGTGCCAGCAGTCCCCCGTCAGGGGGTATCTACGAGCAGTACTTC.

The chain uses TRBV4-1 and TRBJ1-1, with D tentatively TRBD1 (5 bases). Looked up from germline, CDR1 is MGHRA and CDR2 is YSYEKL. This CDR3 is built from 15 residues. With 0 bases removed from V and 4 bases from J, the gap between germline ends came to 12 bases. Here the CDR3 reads CASSQEGNRGTEAFF. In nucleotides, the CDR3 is TGCGCCAGCAGCCAAGAGGGTAATAGGGGCACTGAAGCTTTCTTT.